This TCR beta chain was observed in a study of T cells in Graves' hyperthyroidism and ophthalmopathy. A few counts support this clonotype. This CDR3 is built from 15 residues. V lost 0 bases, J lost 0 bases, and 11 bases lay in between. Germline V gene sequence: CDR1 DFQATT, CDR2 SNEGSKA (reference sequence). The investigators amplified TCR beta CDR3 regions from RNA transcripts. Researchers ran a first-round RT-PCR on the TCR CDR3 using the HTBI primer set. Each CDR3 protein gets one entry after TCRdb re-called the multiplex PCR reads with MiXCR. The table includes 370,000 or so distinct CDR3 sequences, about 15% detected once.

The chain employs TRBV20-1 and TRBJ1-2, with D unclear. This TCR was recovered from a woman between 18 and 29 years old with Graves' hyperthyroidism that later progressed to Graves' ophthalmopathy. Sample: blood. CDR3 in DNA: TGCAGTGCTAGAGATCAGCGGCCGACTAACTATGGCTACACCTTC. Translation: CSARDQRPTNYGYTF.